This T cell receptor beta chain was profiled in a study of cytotoxic CD8 clonotypes in ibrutinib-treated CLL. Generated by immunoSEQ multiplex PCR, the TCRdb table keeps only in-frame clones and is missing some. The profile shows a few hundred thousand clones, almost 80% of them singletons. This specimen consisted of PBMCs, obtained before ibrutinib treatment. This TCR was recovered from a human donor with chronic lymphocytic leukemia.

The CDR3 nucleotides are TGTGCCAGCAGTCCAACACACAGGGTGTACGAGCAGTACTTC. This codes for CASSPTHRVYEQYF. The chain couples TRBV6-1 to TRBJ2-7, with D perhaps TRBD1 (6 bases). V gave up 5 bases and J gave up 4 bases, with 15 bases separating them. This CDR3 comprises 14 residues. Looked up from germline, CDR1 is MNHNS and CDR2 is SASEGT.